This entry lists 17 T cell receptor beta chains sequenced from one sample in a study of blood T cell repertoires in COVID-19. Some clones are missing from TCRdb's copy, which holds only in-frame ones; the method was immunoSEQ multiplex PCR. The data hold more than 200,000 clones, with around four fifths observed a single time. Specimen: peripheral blood. All receptors derive from a middle-aged man with active or convalescent COVID-19.

The rearrangement links TRBV4-3 to TRBJ2-7, with 8 bases matching TRBD1. V shed 3 bases, J shed 4 bases, and the junction held 11 bases outside the gene matches. CDR3 length: 16 residues. Germline CDR1 reads LGHNA; CDR2 reads YSLEER. CDR3 amino acids: CASSQEPGQAAYEQYF. The DNA of the CDR3 is TGCGCCAGCAGCCAGGAGCCGGGACAGGCAGCATACGAGCAGTACTTC.

The chain links TRBV4-3 to TRBJ2-1; no definite D call. CDR3 length equals 15 residues. The V and J ends lost 4 bases and 3 bases respectively, with 13 bases between them. CDR1 and CDR2 from the germline V gene are LGHNA and YSLEER. CDR3 amino acids: CASSRGQSNYNEQFF. In nucleotides, the CDR3 is TGCGCCAGCAGCCGTGGGCAGAGCAACTACAATGAGCAGTTCTTC.

CDR3 protein: CASSEFEREFTGELFF. The CDR3 DNA reads TGTGCCAGCAGTGAATTTGAGCGGGAGTTCACCGGGGAGCTGTTTTTT. V usage is TRBV6-1 and J usage is TRBJ2-2; 8 bases are a match to TRBD2. With 2 bases clipped from V and 4 bases from J, the junction kept 6 bases outside the gene matches. Germline V lookup: CDR1 MNHNS, CDR2 SASEGT. This CDR3 region has 16 residues.

This rearrangement joins TRBV7-3 to TRBJ2-3; 7 bases are a match to TRBD1. The CDR3 spans 15 residues. V trimming: 5 bases; J trimming: 0 bases; junction bases outside the gene matches: 5. Germline V lookup: CDR1 SGHTA, CDR2 FQGTGA. For the CDR3, the DNA is TGTGCCAGCAGCCAGGGACAGAGTAGCACAGATACGCAGTATTTT. Translation: CASSQGQSSTDTQYF.

V usage is TRBV5-1 and J usage is TRBJ2-2, with TRBD2 matching over 12 bases. This CDR3 is 17 amino acids long. The V and J ends lost 0 bases and 5 bases, in that order; junction bases with no gene match: 5. Germline V gives CDR1 SGHRS, CDR2 YFSETQ. CDR3 loop: CASSLEASGGATGELFF. The CDR3 nucleotides read TGCGCCAGCAGCTTGGAGGCTAGCGGGGGGGCAACCGGGGAGCTGTTTTTT.

The genes are TRBV4-2 and TRBJ1-3; tentative D call: TRBD1 (6 bases). V was trimmed by 7 bases and J by 8 bases, leaving 18 bases between them. The CDR3 is made up of 14 amino acids. Germline lookup yields CDR1 LGHNA and CDR2 YNFKEQ. For the CDR3, the DNA is TGTGCCAGCACCGATCACAGGGCAGGGGACACCATATATTTT. Its translation: CASTDHRAGDTIYF.

The gene calls are TRBV7-6 and TRBJ2-2; tentatively, D is TRBD1 (5 bases). Germline assignment: CDR1 SGHVS and CDR2 FNYEAQ. The V gene lost 3 bases and the J gene lost 1 base, with 9 bases spanning the gap. This CDR3 has 15 residues. CDR3: CASSFYQGNTGELFF. In nucleotides, the CDR3 is TGTGCCAGCAGCTTTTACCAGGGGAACACCGGGGAGCTGTTTTTT.

This clone was counted only a few times. This chain joins TRBV11-3 and TRBJ2-5, with 8 nucleotides matching TRBD2. The germline V gene encodes CDR1 SGHNT and CDR2 YENEEA. The CDR3 length is 15 residues. V was clipped by 3 bases and J by 4 bases; unmatched bases: 7. The CDR3 reads CASSFDSGTRETQYF. The CDR3 DNA is TGTGCCAGCAGCTTCGATTCCGGGACTAGAGAGACCCAGTACTTC.

V is TRBV30 and J is TRBJ2-7, with D possibly being TRBD1 (6 bases). Trimming took 0 bases from V and 0 from J, leaving 9 bases between them. Germline loops: CDR1 GTSNPN, CDR2 SVGIG (reference sequence). This CDR3 spans 14 amino acids. CDR3 sequence reads: CAWSVGQSSYEQYF. CDR3 DNA: TGTGCCTGGAGTGTTGGACAGTCCTCCTACGAGCAGTACTTC.

V usage is TRBV25-1 and J usage is TRBJ1-6; D unresolved. Trimming removed 7 bases at V and 7 bases at J, with 14 bases between. CDR3 length: 14 amino acids. CDR1 is MGHDK, CDR2 SYGVNS, per germline. The CDR3 nucleotides read TGTGCCAGCACACATGGAGTGCGGAATTCACCCCTCCACTTT. It encodes CASTHGVRNSPLHF.

The J gene is TRBJ1-2, the V gene TRBV30; 9 positions match TRBD1. V was pared by 3 bases and J by 0 bases, with 17 bases of the junction left unmatched. The CDR3 covers 19 residues. Germline CDR1 and CDR2: GTSNPN and SVGIG (reference sequence). The CDR3 nucleotides are TGTGCCTGGAGGGGTTCCCCAGGGACAGGGAGGGGCCCTAACTATGGCTACACCTTC. It specifies CAWRGSPGTGRGPNYGYTF.

The chain is built from TRBV5-8 and TRBJ1-4; D is perhaps TRBD1 (5 bases). Trimming pared 6 bases from V and 7 bases from J, leaving 31 bases between. The germline V gene has CDR1 SGHTS and CDR2 YDEGEE. This CDR3 has 19 amino acids. The CDR3 bases are TGTGCCAGCAACCCAAAAACGGGCAGGGAAAACACCCTAGGTGAAAAACTGTTTTTT. Translated: CASNPKTGRENTLGEKLFF.

This chain connects TRBV28 to TRBJ1-3; 7 bases agree with TRBD1. The V gene end was trimmed by 6 bases and the J gene end by 0 bases; junction bases not matched to a gene: 2. The CDR3 length is 14 residues. Germline CDR1 reads MDHEN; CDR2 reads SYDVKM. This CDR3 is CASRDRLSGNTIYF. In nucleotides, the CDR3 is TGTGCCAGCAGGGACAGGCTCTCTGGAAACACCATATATTTT. Filled out from reference TRBV28 and TRBJ1-3, the complete variable domain reads DVKVTQSSRYLVKRTGEKVFLECVQDMDHENMFWYRQDPGLGLRLIYFSYDVKMKEKGDIPEGYSVSREKKERFSLILESASTNQTSMYLCASRDRLSGNTIYFGEGSWLTVV.

The chain links TRBV6-1 to TRBJ2-1; 9 nucleotides line up with TRBD1. V shed 0 bases, J shed 6 bases, and the junction held 6 bases outside the gene matches. Germline V gene data show CDR1 as MNHNS and CDR2 as SASEGT. The CDR3 runs 16 residues. CDR3 region: CASSEAGTGRRNEQFF. In DNA form, the CDR3 reads TGTGCCAGCAGTGAAGCCGGGACAGGGAGACGCAATGAGCAGTTCTTC.

The rearrangement uses TRBV24-1 and TRBJ2-5; TRBD1 matches at 8 bases. The CDR3 is made up of 16 amino acids. The germline V gene has CDR1 KGHDR and CDR2 SFDVKD. Trimming at V came to 2 bases and at J to 5 bases, leaving 9 bases not matched to a gene. DNA for the CDR3: TGTGCCACCAGTGATTGGCGACAGGGGCGGTCGGAGACCCAGTACTTC. It is translated as CATSDWRQGRSETQYF.

The chain couples TRBV12-5 to TRBJ1-1; the D gene is possibly TRBD1 (5 bases). This CDR3 has 15 residues. Trimming removed 4 bases at V and 3 bases at J, with 15 bases between. Germline loops: CDR1 LGHNT, CDR2 FRNRAP. CDR3 DNA: TGTGCTAGTGGTTCCTCCCGGGGGGAGTACACTGAAGCTTTCTTT. It yields the protein CASGSSRGEYTEAFF.

J is TRBJ1-5 and V is TRBV3-1 (or the pseudogene TRBV3-2), with D unresolved. The CDR3 is 13 residues long. Trimming took 2 bases from V and 1 from J, leaving 3 bases between them. The germline gives CDR1 LGHDT, CDR2 YNNKEL (reference sequence). The CDR3 loop is CASSQISNQPQHF. In nucleotides, the CDR3 is TGTGCCAGCAGCCAAATAAGCAATCAGCCCCAGCATTTT.